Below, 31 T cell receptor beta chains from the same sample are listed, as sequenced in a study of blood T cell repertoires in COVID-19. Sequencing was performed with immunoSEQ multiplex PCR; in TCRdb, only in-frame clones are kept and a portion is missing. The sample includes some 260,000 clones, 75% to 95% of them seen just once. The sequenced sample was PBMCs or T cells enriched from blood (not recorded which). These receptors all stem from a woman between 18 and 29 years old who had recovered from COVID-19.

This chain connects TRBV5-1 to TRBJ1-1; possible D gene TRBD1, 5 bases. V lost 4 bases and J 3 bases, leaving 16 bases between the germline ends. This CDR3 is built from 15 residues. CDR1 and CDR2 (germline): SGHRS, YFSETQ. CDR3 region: CASSPLGGGDTEAFF. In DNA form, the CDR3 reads TGCGCCAGCAGCCCTCTGGGGGGAGGGGACACTGAAGCTTTCTTT.

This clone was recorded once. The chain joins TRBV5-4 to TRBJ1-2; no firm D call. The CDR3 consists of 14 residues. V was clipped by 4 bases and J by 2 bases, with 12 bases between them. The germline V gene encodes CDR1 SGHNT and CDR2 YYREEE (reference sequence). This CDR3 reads CASSPVGVNYGYTF. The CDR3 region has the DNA TGTGCCAGCAGCCCTGTCGGGGTGAACTATGGCTACACCTTC.

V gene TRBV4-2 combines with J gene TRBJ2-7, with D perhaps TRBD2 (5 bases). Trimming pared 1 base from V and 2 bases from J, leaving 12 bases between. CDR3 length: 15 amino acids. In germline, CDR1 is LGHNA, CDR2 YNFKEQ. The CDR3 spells CASSQGSSSAYEQYF. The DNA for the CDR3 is TGTGCCAGCAGCCAAGGATCTAGCAGCGCCTACGAGCAGTACTTC.

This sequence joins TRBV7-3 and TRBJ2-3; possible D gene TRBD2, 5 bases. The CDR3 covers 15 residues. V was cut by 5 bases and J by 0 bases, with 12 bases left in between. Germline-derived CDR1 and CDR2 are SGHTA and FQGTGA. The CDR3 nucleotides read TGTGCCAGCAGCGTTAGCGTAACTAGCACAGATACGCAGTATTTT. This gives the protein CASSVSVTSTDTQYF.

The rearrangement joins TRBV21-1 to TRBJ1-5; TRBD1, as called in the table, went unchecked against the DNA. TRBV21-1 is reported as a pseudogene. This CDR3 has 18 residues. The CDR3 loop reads CASSKGRTGADSAQPQHF. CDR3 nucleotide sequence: TGTGCCAGCAGCAAAGGACGGACAGGGGCTGACTCAGCGCAGCCCCAGCATTTT.

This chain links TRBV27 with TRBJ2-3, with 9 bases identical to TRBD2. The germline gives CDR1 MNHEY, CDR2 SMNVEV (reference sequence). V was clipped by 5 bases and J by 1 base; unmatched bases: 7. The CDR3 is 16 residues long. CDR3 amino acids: CASSPRLAARTDTQYF. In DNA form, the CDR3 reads TGTGCCAGCAGTCCCAGACTAGCGGCTCGCACAGATACGCAGTATTTT.

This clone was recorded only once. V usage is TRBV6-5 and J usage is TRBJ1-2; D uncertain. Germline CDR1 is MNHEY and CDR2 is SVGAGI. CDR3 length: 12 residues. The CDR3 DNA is TGTGGTAGTTGGGCAGGAAGAGATGGCTACACCTTC. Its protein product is CGSWAGRDGYTF.

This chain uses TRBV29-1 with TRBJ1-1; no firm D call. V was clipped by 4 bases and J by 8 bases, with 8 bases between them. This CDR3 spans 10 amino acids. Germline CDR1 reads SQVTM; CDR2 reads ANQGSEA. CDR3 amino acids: CSVAEAEAFF. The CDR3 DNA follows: TGCAGCGTTGCAGAGGCCGAAGCTTTCTTT.

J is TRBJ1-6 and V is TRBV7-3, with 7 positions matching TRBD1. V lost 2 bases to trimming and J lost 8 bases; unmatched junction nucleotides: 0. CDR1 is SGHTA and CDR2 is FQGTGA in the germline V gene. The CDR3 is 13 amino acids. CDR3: CASSLDRDSPLHF. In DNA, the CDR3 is TGTGCCAGCAGCTTAGACAGGGATTCACCCCTCCACTTT.

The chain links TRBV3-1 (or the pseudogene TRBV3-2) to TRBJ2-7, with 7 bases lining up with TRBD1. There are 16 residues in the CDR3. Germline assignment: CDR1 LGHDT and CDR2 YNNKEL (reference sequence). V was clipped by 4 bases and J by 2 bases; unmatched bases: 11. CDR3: CASSRSPGQSTYEQYF. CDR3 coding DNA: TGTGCCAGCAGCCGCTCCCCGGGACAGTCCACCTACGAGCAGTACTTC.

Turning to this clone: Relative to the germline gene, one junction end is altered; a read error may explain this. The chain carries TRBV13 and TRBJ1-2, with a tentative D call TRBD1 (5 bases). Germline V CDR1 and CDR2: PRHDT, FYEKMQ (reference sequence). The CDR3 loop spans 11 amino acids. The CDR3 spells CASSLDPDSSF. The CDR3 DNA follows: TGTGCCAGCAGCTTAGACCCCGACAGCTCCTTC.

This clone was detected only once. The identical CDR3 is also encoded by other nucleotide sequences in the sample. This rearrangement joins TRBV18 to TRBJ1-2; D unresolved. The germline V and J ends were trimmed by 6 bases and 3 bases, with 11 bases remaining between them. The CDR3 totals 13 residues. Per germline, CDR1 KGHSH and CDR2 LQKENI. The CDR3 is CASSPTGDYGYTF. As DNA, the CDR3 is TGTGCCAGCTCCCCGACCGGGGACTATGGCTACACCTTC.

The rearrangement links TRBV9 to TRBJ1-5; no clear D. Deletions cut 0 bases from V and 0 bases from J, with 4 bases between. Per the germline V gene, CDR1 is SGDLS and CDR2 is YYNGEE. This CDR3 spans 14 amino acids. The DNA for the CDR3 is TGTGCCAGCAGCGTAGCTCTTAGCAATCAGCCCCAGCATTTT. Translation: CASSVALSNQPQHF.

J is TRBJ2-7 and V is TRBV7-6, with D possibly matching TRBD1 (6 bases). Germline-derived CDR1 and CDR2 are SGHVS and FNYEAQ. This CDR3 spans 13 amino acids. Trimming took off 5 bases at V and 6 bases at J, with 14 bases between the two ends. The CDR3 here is CASSARTAGEQYF. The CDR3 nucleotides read TGTGCCAGCAGCGCCCGGACAGCAGGCGAGCAGTACTTC.

This chain's CDR3 is CASSLTSGLASAETQYF. In nucleotides, the CDR3 is TGTGCCAGCAGCTTAACATCTGGACTAGCGAGCGCGGAGACCCAGTACTTC. The rearrangement joins TRBV7-8 to TRBJ2-5; 9 positions match TRBD2. The CDR3 totals 17 residues. Germline V gene lookup returns CDR1 SGHVS and CDR2 FQNEAQ. J lost 5 bases, V lost 2 bases, and 12 bases had no gene match. Supplemented by reference TRBV7-8 and TRBJ2-5, the full variable domain reads GAGVSQSPRYKVAKRGQDVALRCDPISGHVSLFWYQQALGQGPEFLTYFQNEAQLDKSGLPSDRFFAERPEGSVSTLKIQRTQQEDSAVYLCASSLTSGLASAETQYFGPGTRLLVL.

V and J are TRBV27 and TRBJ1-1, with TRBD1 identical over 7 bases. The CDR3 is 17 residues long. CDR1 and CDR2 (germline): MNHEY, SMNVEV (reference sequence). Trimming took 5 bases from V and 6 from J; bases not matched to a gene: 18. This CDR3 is CASSVRDGQARFAEAFF. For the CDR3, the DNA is TGTGCCAGCAGTGTAAGGGACGGACAGGCCCGCTTCGCTGAAGCTTTCTTT.

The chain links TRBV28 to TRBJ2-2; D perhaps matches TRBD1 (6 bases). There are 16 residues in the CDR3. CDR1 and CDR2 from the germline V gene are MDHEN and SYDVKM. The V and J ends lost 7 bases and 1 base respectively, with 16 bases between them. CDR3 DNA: TGTGCCAGCATCCTACACGGGACACAGAACACCGGGGAGCTGTTTTTT. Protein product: CASILHGTQNTGELFF.

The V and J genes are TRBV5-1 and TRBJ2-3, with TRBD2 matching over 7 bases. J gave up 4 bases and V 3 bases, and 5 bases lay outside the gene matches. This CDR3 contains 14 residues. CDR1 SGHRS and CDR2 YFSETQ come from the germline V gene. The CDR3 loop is CASSYRLAPDTQYF. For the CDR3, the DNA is TGCGCCAGCAGCTATAGACTAGCCCCAGATACGCAGTATTTT.

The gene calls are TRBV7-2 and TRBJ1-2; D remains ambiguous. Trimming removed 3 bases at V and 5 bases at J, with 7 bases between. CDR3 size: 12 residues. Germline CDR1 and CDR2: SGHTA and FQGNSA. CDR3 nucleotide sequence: TGTGCCAGCAGCTTCAGGATGTATGGCTACACCTTC. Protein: CASSFRMYGYTF.

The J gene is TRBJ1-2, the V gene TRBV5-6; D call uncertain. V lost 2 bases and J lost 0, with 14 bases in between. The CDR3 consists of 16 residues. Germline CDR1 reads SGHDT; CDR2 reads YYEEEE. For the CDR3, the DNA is TGTGCCAGCAGCTTATACTTAACGAACGCTAACTATGGCTACACCTTC. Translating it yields CASSLYLTNANYGYTF.

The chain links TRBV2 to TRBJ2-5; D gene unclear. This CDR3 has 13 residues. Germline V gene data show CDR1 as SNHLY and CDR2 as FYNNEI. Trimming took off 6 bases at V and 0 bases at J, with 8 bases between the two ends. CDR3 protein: CASSLQYQETQYF. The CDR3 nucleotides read TGTGCCAGCAGCTTACAGTACCAAGAGACCCAGTACTTC.

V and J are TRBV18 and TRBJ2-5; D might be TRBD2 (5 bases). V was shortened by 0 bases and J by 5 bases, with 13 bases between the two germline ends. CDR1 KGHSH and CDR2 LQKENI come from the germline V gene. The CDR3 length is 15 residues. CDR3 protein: CASSPPRVRGETQYF. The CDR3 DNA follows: TGTGCCAGCTCACCACCGAGGGTCCGAGGGGAGACCCAGTACTTC.

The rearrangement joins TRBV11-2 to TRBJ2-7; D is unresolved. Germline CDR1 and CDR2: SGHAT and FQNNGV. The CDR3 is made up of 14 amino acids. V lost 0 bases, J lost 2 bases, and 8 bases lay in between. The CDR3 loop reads CASSLDAVTYEQYF. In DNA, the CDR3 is TGTGCCAGCAGCTTAGATGCAGTGACCTACGAGCAGTACTTC.

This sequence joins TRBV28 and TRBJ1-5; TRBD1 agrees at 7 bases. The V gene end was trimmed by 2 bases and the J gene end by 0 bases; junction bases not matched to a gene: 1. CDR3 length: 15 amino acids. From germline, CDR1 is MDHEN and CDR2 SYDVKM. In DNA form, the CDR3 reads TGTGCCAGCAGTTTAGGACAGGTTAGCAATCAGCCCCAGCATTTT. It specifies CASSLGQVSNQPQHF.

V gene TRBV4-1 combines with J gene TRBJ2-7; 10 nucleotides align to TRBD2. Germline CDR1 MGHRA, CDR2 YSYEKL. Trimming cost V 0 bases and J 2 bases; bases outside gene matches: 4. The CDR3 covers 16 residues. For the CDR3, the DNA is TGCGCCAGCAGCCAAGATCGAAGCGGGAGGGCCTACGAGCAGTACTTC. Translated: CASSQDRSGRAYEQYF.

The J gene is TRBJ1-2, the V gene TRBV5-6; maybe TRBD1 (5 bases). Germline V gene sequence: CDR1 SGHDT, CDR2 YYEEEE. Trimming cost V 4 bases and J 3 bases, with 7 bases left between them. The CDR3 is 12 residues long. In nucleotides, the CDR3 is TGTGCCAGCAGCCGGGGGGACTATGGCTACACCTTC. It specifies CASSRGDYGYTF.

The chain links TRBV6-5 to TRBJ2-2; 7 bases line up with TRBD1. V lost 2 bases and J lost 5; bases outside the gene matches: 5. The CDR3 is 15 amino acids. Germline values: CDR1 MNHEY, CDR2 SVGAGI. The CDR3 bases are TGTGCCAGCAGTTACGGGATACAGGGGACCGGGGAGCTGTTTTTT. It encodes CASSYGIQGTGELFF.

Here the CDR3 reads CASSSTAATNEKLFF. DNA of the CDR3: TGCGCCAGCAGCTCCACAGCCGCAACTAATGAAAAACTGTTTTTT. The rearrangement uses TRBV5-1 and TRBJ1-4, with D hard to call. Germline assignment: CDR1 SGHRS and CDR2 YFSETQ. The CDR3 totals 15 residues. V shed 3 bases and J shed 0 bases, with 9 bases lying between them.

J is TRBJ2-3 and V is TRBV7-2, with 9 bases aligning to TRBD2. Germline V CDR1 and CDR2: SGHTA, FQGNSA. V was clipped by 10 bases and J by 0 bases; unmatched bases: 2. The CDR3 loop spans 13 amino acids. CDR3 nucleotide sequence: TGTGCCACCCTAGCGGGAAGCACAGATACGCAGTATTTT. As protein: CATLAGSTDTQYF.

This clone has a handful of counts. The CDR3 DNA sequence: TGTGCCAGCAGTTTCAGGGGCCGCTACGAGCAGTACTTC. Translated: CASSFRGRYEQYF. The chain couples TRBV12-3 or TRBV12-4 to TRBJ2-7; weak D call: TRBD1 (6 bases). Trimming left V 3 bases short and J 3 bases short, with 9 bases between. The CDR3 length is 13 residues.

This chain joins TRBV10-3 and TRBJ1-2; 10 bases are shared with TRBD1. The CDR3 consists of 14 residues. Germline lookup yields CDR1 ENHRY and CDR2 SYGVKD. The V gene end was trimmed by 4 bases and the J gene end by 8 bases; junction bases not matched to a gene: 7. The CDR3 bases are TGTGCCATCAGTGCCACCGGGACAGGGGACGGCTACACCTTC. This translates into CAISATGTGDGYTF.